This TCR beta chain was sequenced for a study of T cell changes during pregnancy in multiple sclerosis. V was pared by 5 bases and J by 7 bases, with 14 bases between. Germline-derived CDR1 and CDR2 are LNHDA and SQIVND (reference sequence). CDR3 size: 14 residues. Produced via immunoSEQ multiplex PCR; TCRdb's table is partial and in-frame only. The sample comprises approximately 100,000 clones, around 93% of which are singletons, and about 0.9% rests with the top ten. Material: peripheral blood, obtained before pregnancy. This TCR came from a female donor with multiple sclerosis, enrolled in a pregnancy study. The genes are TRBV19 and TRBJ2-2; weak D call: TRBD2 (6 bases). The CDR3 spells CASSAPGRVGELFF. CDR3 coding DNA: TGTGCCAGTAGTGCCCCCGGGAGAGTCGGGGAGCTGTTTTTT. Full variable domain (missing parts from reference TRBV19 and TRBJ2-2): DGGITQSPKYLFRKEGQNVTLSCEQNLNHDAMYWYRQDPGQGLRLIYYSQIVNDFQKGDIAEGYSVSREKKESFPLTVTSAQKNPTAFYLCASSAPGRVGELFFGEGSRLTVL.